This T cell receptor beta chain was recorded in a study of shared clonotypes between healthy human individuals. Germline CDR1 reads SEHNR; CDR2 reads FQNEAQ (reference sequence). CDR3 length equals 15 residues. About this clone itself: The junction differs from germline at one of its ends, possibly a read error.

Terminally differentiated effector memory CD45RA+ cells were excluded by CCR7 positive selection of CD45RO-negative cells. The table came from immunoSEQ multiplex PCR; TCRdb's copy has only in-frame clones and leaves some out. The table has around 2,000,000 clones, about 95% seen once. This chain connects TRBV7-9 to TRBJ2-1; 7 bases match TRBD1. Sequences were obtained from naive CD8+ T cells sorted from blood. The sequence derives from a young man in good health. CDR3 nucleotide sequence: TGTGCCAGCAGCTTTACAGGGGAGTACTACAATAAGCAGTTCTTC. It translates to CASSFTGEYYNKQFF.